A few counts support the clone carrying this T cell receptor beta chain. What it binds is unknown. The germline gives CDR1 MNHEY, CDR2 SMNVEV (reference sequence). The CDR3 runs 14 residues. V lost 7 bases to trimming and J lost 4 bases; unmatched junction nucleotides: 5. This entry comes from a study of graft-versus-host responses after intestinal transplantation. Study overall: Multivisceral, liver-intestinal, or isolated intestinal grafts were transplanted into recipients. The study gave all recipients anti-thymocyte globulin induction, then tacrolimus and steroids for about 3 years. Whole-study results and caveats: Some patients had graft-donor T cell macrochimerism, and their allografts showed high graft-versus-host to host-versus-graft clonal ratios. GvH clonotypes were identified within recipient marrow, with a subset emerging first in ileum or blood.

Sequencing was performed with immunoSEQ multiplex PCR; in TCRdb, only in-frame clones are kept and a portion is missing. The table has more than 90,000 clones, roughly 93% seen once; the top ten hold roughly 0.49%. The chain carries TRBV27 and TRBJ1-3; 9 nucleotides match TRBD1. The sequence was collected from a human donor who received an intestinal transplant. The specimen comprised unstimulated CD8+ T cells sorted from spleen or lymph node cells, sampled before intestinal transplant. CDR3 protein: CASITGGKGNTIYF. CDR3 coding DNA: TGTGCCAGCATAACAGGGGGCAAGGGAAACACCATATATTTT.